This T cell receptor beta chain was documented in a study of cytomegalovirus exposure and HLA in healthy donors. CDR1 is MNHEY, CDR2 SVGAGI, per germline. V shed 2 bases and J 4 bases; nucleotides not matched to a gene: 3. CDR3 length equals 15 residues. This PCR relied on a set of 60 Vbeta primers and 13 Jbeta primers. TCRdb's copy holds only in-frame clones and misses some; the assay was immunoSEQ multiplex PCR. The sample yields under 150,000 clones, around 83% seen once. General observations from the study: Versus the approximately 700-donor mean, an Asian-associated ancestry cluster reportedly showed fewer N-insertions in a later analysis.

In regard to this clone: Its antigen is still unknown.

Sequenced sample: PBMCs. The chain couples TRBV6-5 to TRBJ2-1, with TRBD2 matching 9 bases. The sequence was obtained from a woman aged 45-65 years in good health and CMV-seropositive. The CDR3 protein is CASSYGSGGYNEQFF. DNA of the CDR3: TGTGCCAGCAGTTACGGTAGCGGGGGTTACAATGAGCAGTTCTTC.